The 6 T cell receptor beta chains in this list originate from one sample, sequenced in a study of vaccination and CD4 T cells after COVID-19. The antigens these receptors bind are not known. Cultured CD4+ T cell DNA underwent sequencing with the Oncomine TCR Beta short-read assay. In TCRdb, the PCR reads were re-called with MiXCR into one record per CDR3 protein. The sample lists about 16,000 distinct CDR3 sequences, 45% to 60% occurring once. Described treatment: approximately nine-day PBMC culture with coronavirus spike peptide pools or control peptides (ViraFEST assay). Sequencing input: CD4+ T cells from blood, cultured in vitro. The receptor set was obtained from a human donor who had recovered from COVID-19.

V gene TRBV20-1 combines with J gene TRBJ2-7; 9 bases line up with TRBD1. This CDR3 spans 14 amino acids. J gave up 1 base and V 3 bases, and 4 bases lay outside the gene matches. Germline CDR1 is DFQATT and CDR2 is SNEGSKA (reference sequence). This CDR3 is CSARGDRASYEQYF. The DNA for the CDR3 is TGCAGTGCTAGGGGGGACAGGGCTTCCTACGAGCAGTACTTC.

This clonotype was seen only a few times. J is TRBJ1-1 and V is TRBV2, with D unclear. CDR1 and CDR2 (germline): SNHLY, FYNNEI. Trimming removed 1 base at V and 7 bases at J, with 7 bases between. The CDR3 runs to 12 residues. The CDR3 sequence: CASSEVSVEAFF. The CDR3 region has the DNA TGTGCCAGCAGTGAAGTAAGTGTTGAAGCTTTCTTT.

The CDR3 bases are TGTGCCAGCAGTGAAGCCCTGGGGACAGGGTTTGAAAAACTGTTTTTT. Its protein product is CASSEALGTGFEKLFF. This sequence joins TRBV2 and TRBJ1-4; 9 bases align to TRBD1. CDR3 length: 16 amino acids. The germline gives CDR1 SNHLY, CDR2 FYNNEI. V shed 0 bases and J 7 bases; nucleotides not matched to a gene: 6.

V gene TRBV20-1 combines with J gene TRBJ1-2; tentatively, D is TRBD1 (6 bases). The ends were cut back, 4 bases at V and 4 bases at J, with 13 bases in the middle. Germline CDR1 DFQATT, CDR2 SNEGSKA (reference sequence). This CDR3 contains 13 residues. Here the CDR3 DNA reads TGCAGTGCTAACAGGGAAACCTTCTATGGCTACACCTTC. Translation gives CSANRETFYGYTF.

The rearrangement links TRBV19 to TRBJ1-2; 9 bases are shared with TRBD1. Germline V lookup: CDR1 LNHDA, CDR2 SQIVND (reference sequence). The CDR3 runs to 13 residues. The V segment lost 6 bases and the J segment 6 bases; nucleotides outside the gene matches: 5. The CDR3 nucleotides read TGTGCCAGTAGACAGGGGGCGGGAGATGGCTACACCTTC. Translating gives CASRQGAGDGYTF.

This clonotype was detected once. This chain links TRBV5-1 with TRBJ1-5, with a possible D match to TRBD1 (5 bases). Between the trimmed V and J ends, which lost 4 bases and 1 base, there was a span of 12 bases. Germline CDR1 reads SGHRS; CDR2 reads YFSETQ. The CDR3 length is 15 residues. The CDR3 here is CASSPTGGSNQPQHF. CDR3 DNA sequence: TGCGCCAGCAGCCCGACGGGGGGGAGCAATCAGCCCCAGCATTTT.